The 18 T cell receptor beta chains in this list originate from one sample, sequenced in a study of T-cell memory formation after mild COVID-19. MiXCR, applied by TCRdb to the 5' RACE reads, yields one record per CDR3 protein. This table has 50,000 to 75,000 distinct CDR3 sequences, 9.3% appearing once. Sequenced: PBMCs or a T cell subset sorted from them (not recorded which). These receptors were taken from a man between 18 and 29 years old who had mild COVID-19 (a few samples of this study predate the infection). Cell type and time point are not known.

This sequence joins TRBV18 and TRBJ2-1; 8 nucleotides match TRBD1. There are 14 residues in the CDR3. The V segment lost 3 bases and the J segment 7 bases; nucleotides outside the gene matches: 5. CDR1 and CDR2 from the germline V gene are KGHSH and LQKENI. The CDR3 reads CASSPNRGRNEQFF. In DNA, the CDR3 is TGTGCCAGCTCACCTAACAGGGGGAGGAATGAGCAGTTCTTC.

This clonotype appeared many times. V is TRBV27 and J is TRBJ2-5, with a weak D call TRBD2 (5 bases). Trimming pared 5 bases from V and 3 bases from J, leaving 10 bases between. The CDR3 length is 13 residues. Germline assignment: CDR1 MNHEY and CDR2 SMNVEV (reference sequence). The CDR3 protein is CASSVRREETQYF. The CDR3, as DNA: TGTGCCAGCAGTGTAAGGCGGGAAGAGACCCAGTACTTC.

J is TRBJ2-4 and V is TRBV6-6; no clear D gene. The V and J ends lost 4 bases and 0 bases respectively, with 25 bases between them. The length of the CDR3 is 20 residues. Germline V lookup: CDR1 MNHNY, CDR2 SVGAGI (reference sequence). CDR3 sequence: CASSSALGRAAPLAKNIQYF. The CDR3 bases are TGTGCCAGCAGTTCCGCCTTAGGACGGGCAGCTCCGTTAGCCAAAAACATTCAGTACTTC.

The chain uses TRBV7-2 and TRBJ1-2; no definite D call. V lost 5 bases and J lost 4, with 11 bases in between. CDR1 and CDR2 from the germline V gene are SGHTA and FQGNSA. CDR3 size: 13 residues. For the CDR3, the DNA is TGTGCCAGCAGCCCTACTTCGGGCTATGGCTACACCTTC. Translated: CASSPTSGYGYTF.

This clonotype was seen at least ten times. The chain joins TRBV20-1 to TRBJ2-4, with 8 nucleotides matching TRBD2. V dropped 2 bases and J dropped 7; count of bases not matched to a gene: 4. The CDR3 contains 13 residues. The germline V gene has CDR1 DFQATT and CDR2 SNEGSKA (reference sequence). This chain's CDR3 is CSARPTGGNIQYF. As DNA, the CDR3 is TGCAGTGCTAGACCGACGGGAGGGAACATTCAGTACTTC.

This clonotype was seen a few times. The chain links TRBV4-3 to TRBJ1-4; 10 nucleotides match TRBD1. The CDR3 totals 15 residues. Germline V CDR1 and CDR2: LGHNA, YSLEER. Trimming at V came to 2 bases and at J to 5 bases, leaving 2 bases not matched to a gene. CDR3 region: CASSQPGQGNEKLFF. The CDR3 DNA reads as TGCGCCAGCAGCCAACCGGGACAGGGGAATGAAAAACTGTTTTTT.

This clonotype was observed at least ten times. The CDR3 nucleotides read TGTGCCATCTCCCGGGACTCCCAAGAGACCCAGTACTTC. Translation: CAISRDSQETQYF. V and J are TRBV10-3 and TRBJ2-5; D is perhaps TRBD2 (6 bases). Germline lookup yields CDR1 ENHRY and CDR2 SYGVKD. The CDR3 has 13 amino acids. Trimming removed 8 bases from V and 1 base from J, with 11 bases in between.

The chain recombines TRBV30 with TRBJ1-2; D ambiguous. Trimming removed 2 bases from V and 7 bases from J, with 17 bases in between. CDR1 is GTSNPN and CDR2 is SVGIG in the germline V gene (reference sequence). This CDR3 is 14 amino acids long. CDR3 residues: CAWSPYPAPGGYTF. CDR3 sequence (DNA): TGTGCCTGGAGTCCTTATCCAGCGCCGGGTGGCTACACCTTC.

This clonotype was seen more than once but under ten times. This chain links TRBV7-2 with TRBJ2-1, with D uncertain. Germline-derived CDR1 and CDR2 are SGHTA and FQGNSA. The ends were cut back, 2 bases at V and 5 bases at J, with 10 bases in the middle. The CDR3 contains 14 residues. CDR3 amino acids: CASSLLRTNNEQFF. DNA of the CDR3: TGTGCCAGCAGCTTACTTCGGACCAACAATGAGCAGTTCTTC.

This clonotype was observed a few times. This chain joins TRBV20-1 and TRBJ2-5; maybe TRBD1 (6 bases). From germline, CDR1 is DFQATT and CDR2 SNEGSKA (reference sequence). The CDR3 runs to 13 residues. Trimming pared 4 bases from V and 4 bases from J, leaving 13 bases between. The CDR3 nucleotides are TGCAGTGCTAAACCAGGGGCCGCAGAGACCCAGTACTTC. Residues: CSAKPGAAETQYF.

The gene calls are TRBV2 and TRBJ2-1, with D possibly matching TRBD1 (6 bases). This CDR3 region has 13 residues. Germline values: CDR1 SNHLY, CDR2 FYNNEI. Trimming shortened V by 6 bases and J by 7 bases, and 13 bases separated the two germline ends. CDR3 coding DNA: TGTGCCAGCAGCAGGGGATTGGGGAATGAGCAGTTCTTC. Its protein is CASSRGLGNEQFF.

CDR3 in DNA: TGTGCCAGCAGTTTAATAGCGGGGGGGTTTGAGCAGTTCTTC. It specifies CASSLIAGGFEQFF. V is TRBV27 and J is TRBJ2-1; 11 positions match TRBD2. The CDR3 is made up of 14 amino acids. The V gene's germline CDR1 is MNHEY and CDR2 SMNVEV (reference sequence). V shed 2 bases, J shed 9 bases, and the junction held 3 bases outside the gene matches.

Only a few counts were recorded for this clonotype. The chain combines TRBV5-1 with TRBJ2-1; 11 nucleotides match TRBD2. This CDR3 region has 15 residues. J lost 7 bases, V lost 0 bases, and 3 bases had no gene match. Germline V lookup: CDR1 SGHRS, CDR2 YFSETQ. This CDR3 reads CASSLAGTSGNEQFF. In DNA, the CDR3 is TGCGCCAGCAGCTTGGCCGGGACTAGCGGTAATGAGCAGTTCTTC.

There are a few counts of this clonotype. V and J are TRBV29-1 and TRBJ2-5; D tentatively fits TRBD1 or TRBD2 (6 bases each). This CDR3 has 12 residues. Germline values: CDR1 SQVTM, CDR2 ANQGSEA. Trimming left V 8 bases short and J 7 bases short, with 17 bases between. CDR3 residues: CSTVRGLGTQYF. The CDR3 coding sequence is TGCAGCACCGTTCGGGGGCTGGGGACCCAGTACTTC.

This clonotype was picked up a small number of times. This chain connects TRBV10-3 to TRBJ2-3; TRBD2 matches at 10 bases. Germline V gene lookup returns CDR1 ENHRY and CDR2 SYGVKD. Unmatched junction bases numbered 10, after V lost 2 bases and J lost 5 bases. The CDR3 covers 17 residues. The CDR3 spells CAISEQLLLAGLDTQYF. The CDR3 nucleotides are TGTGCCATCAGTGAGCAACTATTACTAGCGGGGTTAGATACGCAGTATTTT.

In this sample, this clonotype is medium-sized (0.01 to 0.1%). This sequence joins TRBV4-3 and TRBJ1-6; D gene ambiguous. In germline, CDR1 is LGHNA, CDR2 YSLEER. This CDR3 is 14 amino acids long. V lost 0 bases and J lost 6, with 6 bases in between. CDR3 coding DNA: TGCGCCAGCAGCCAAGAAATCCGTAATTCACCCCTCCACTTT. The encoded protein is CASSQEIRNSPLHF.

This clonotype was detected only a few times. CDR3 DNA sequence: TGTGCCATCAGTGGGACAGGGACAGAGACCCAGTACTTC. This translates into CAISGTGTETQYF. This sequence joins TRBV10-3 and TRBJ2-5; TRBD1 agrees at 8 bases. The trim removed 4 bases at V and 4 bases at J, leaving 2 bases unmatched. The CDR3 runs 13 residues. The V gene's germline CDR1 is ENHRY and CDR2 SYGVKD.

The chain joins TRBV6-5 to TRBJ2-7; 8 bases match TRBD1. Germline CDR1 is MNHEY and CDR2 is SVGAGI. The ends lost 6 bases at V and 2 bases at J; junction bases unmatched: 12. This CDR3 spans 16 amino acids. DNA for the CDR3: TGTGCCAGCAGACCGGTGCAGGGGGCGCCGACCTACGAGCAGTACTTC. Translation: CASRPVQGAPTYEQYF.